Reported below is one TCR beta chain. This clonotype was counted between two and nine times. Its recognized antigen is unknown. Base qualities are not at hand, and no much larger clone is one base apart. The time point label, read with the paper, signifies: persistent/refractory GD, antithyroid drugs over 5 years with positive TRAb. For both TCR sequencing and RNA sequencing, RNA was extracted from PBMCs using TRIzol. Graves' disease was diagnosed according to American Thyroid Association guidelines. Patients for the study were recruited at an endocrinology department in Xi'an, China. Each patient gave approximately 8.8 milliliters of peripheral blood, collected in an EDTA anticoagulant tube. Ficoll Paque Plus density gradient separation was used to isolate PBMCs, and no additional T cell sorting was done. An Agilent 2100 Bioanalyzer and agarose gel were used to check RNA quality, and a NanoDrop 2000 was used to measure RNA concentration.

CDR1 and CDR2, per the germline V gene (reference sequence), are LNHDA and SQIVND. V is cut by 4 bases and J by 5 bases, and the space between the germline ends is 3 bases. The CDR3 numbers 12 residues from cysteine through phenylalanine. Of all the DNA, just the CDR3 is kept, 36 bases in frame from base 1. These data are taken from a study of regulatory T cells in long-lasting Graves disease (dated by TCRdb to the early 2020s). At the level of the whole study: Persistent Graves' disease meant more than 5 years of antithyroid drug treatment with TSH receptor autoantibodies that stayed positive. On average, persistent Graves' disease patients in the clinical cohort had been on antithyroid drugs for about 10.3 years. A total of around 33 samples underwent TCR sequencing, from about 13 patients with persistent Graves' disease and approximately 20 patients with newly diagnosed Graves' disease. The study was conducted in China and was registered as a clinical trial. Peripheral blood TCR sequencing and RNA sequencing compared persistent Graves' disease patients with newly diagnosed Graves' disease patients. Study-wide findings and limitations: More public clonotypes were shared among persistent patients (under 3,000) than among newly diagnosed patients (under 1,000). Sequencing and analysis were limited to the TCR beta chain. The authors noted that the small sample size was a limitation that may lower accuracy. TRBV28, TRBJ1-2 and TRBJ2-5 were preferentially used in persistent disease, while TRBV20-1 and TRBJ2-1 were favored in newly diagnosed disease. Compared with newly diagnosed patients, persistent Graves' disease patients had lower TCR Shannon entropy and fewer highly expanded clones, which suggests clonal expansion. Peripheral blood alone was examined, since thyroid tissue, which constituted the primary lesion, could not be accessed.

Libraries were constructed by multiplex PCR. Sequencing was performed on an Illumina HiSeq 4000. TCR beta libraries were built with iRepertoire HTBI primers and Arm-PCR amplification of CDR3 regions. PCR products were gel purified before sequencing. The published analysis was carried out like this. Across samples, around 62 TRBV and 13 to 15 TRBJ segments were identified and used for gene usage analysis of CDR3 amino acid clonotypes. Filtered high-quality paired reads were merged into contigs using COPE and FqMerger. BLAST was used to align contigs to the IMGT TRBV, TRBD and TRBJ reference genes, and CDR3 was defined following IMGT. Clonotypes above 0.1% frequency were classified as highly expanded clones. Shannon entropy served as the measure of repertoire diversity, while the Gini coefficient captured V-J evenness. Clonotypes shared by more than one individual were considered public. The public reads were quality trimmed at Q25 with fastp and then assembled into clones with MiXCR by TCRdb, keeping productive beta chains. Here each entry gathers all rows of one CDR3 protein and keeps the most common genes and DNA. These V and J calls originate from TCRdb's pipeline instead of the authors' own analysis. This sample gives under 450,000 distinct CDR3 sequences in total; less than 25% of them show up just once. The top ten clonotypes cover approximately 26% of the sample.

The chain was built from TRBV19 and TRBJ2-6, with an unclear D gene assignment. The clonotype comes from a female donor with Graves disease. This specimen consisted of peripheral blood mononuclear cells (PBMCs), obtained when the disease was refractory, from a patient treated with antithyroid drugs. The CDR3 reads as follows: CASSTWANVLTF. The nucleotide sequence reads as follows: TGTGCCAGTAGTACCTGGGCCAACGTCCTGACTTTC.